The T cell receptor (beta chain) described here comes from a study of cytomegalovirus exposure and HLA in healthy donors. This clone was seen a handful of times. There are 14 residues in the CDR3. Per germline, CDR1 SGHKS and CDR2 YYEKEE (reference sequence). The ends lost 4 bases at V and 4 bases at J; junction bases unmatched: 5. The PCR employed 60 Vbeta primers together with 13 Jbeta primers. This table comes from immunoSEQ multiplex PCR, and its TCRdb copy is limited to in-frame clones, with some not included. The repertoire holds 30,000 to 40,000 clones, with roughly 67% as singletons. V gene TRBV5-5 combines with J gene TRBJ1-1, with TRBD1 matching over 9 bases. The receptor's source is a man aged 40-55 years in good health and CMV-seropositive. The material sequenced was PBMCs. The CDR3 nucleotides read TGTGCCAGCAGCCCGACAGGGGGGAGCACTGAAGCTTTCTTT. This encodes CASSPTGGSTEAFF. Based on the CDR3 plus reference TRBV5-5 and TRBJ1-1, the full variable domain is DAGVTQSPTHLIKTRGQQVTLRCSPISGHKSVSWYQQVLGQGPQFIFQYYEKEERGRGNFPDRFSARQFPNYSSELNVNALLLGDSALYLCASSPTGGSTEAFFGQGTRLTVV.